This T cell receptor beta chain is drawn from a study of Graves' ophthalmopathy and Graves' hyperthyroidism. Hyperthyroidism qualified as stable when ophthalmopathy did not develop within 18 months of follow-up. PBMCs were obtained from roughly 9.7 ml of fresh peripheral blood. As the template, RNA transcripts were used to amplify TCR beta CDR3 regions. Second-round multiplex PCR came after a first-round RT-PCR that employed HTBI primers. TCRdb reanalysed the multiplex PCR reads using MiXCR and keeps one entry per CDR3 protein. The sample includes fewer than 650,000 distinct CDR3 sequences, roughly 20% of them seen just once. At least ten counts were recorded for this clonotype. V was trimmed by 1 base and J by 5 bases, leaving 12 bases between them. This CDR3 spans 14 amino acids.

The chain employs TRBV12-3 or TRBV12-4 and TRBJ2-7; the D gene is possibly TRBD2 (5 bases). The receptor's source is a woman aged 18-30 years with stable Graves' hyperthyroidism. Some clones in this sample may be carry-over from other donors' samples. The sample was peripheral blood. CDR3 region: CASSLGRPSDEQYF. CDR3 DNA: TGTGCCAGCAGTTTAGGGAGGCCCTCTGACGAGCAGTACTTC.